This TCR beta chain originates from a study of cytomegalovirus exposure and HLA in healthy donors. Findings of the study overall: An ancestry cluster, one associated with Asian ancestry, reportedly showed fewer N-insertions than the approximately 660-donor mean in a later analysis. The authors listed some 160 TCR beta chains as cytomegalovirus-associated.

The trim removed 5 bases at V and 3 bases at J, leaving 9 bases unmatched. Germline V gene lookup returns CDR1 SQVTM and CDR2 ANQGSEA. The CDR3 length is 15 residues. This clone was counted only a few times. Its antigen remains unidentified. In the PCR, 60 Vbeta and 13 Jbeta primers were used. TCRdb keeps only in-frame clones here, not all; method: immunoSEQ multiplex PCR. Of about 90,000 clones in the sample, around 62% were seen once. The sample was PBMCs. The chain links TRBV29-1 to TRBJ1-5, with 8 nucleotides matching TRBD1. This clonotype originated in a woman in her 30s in good health and CMV-seropositive. The CDR3 nucleotides are TGCAGCGTTAGGGCCGGACAGGGTGACAATCAGCCCCAGCATTTT. The encoded protein is CSVRAGQGDNQPQHF.